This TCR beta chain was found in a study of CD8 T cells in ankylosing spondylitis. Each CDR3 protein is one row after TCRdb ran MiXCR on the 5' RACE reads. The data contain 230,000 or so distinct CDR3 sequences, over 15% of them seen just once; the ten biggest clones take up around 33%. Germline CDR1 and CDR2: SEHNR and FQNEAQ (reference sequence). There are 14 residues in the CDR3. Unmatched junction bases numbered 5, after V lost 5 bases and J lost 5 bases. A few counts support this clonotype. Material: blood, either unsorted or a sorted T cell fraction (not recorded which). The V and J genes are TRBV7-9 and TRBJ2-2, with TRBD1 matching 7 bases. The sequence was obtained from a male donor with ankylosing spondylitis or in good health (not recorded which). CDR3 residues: CASSETGKTGELFF. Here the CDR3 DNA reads TGTGCCAGCAGCGAGACAGGGAAAACCGGGGAGCTGTTTTTT.